The 17 T cell receptor beta chains below were found in one sample sequenced in a study of blood T cell repertoires in COVID-19. Measured with immunoSEQ multiplex PCR; TCRdb has only the in-frame clones, and not every one. The data show about 290,000 clones, just under 85% seen once. The sequencing sample was made of peripheral blood. The receptors shown here come from a woman between 50 and 59 years old with active or convalescent COVID-19.

The chain recombines TRBV9 with TRBJ2-3; the D gene is possibly TRBD1 (6 bases). Trimming left V 0 bases short and J 3 bases short, with 8 bases between. The germline CDR1 and CDR2 sequences are SGDLS and YYNGEE. There are 14 residues in the CDR3. Here the CDR3 DNA reads TGTGCCAGCAGCGTAGACAGGGTAACAGATACGCAGTATTTT. It codes for CASSVDRVTDTQYF.

The chain has TRBV27 and TRBJ1-6, with D maybe TRBD1 (5 bases). Trimming shortened V by 0 bases and J by 7 bases, and 22 bases separated the two germline ends. Germline V gene data show CDR1 as MNHEY and CDR2 as SMNVEV (reference sequence). The CDR3 sequence is 19 residues long. CDR3 sequence reads: CASSLSRRGGLGLNSPLHF. DNA of the CDR3: TGTGCCAGCAGTTTATCCAGAAGGGGAGGTCTTGGGTTGAATTCACCCCTCCACTTT.

The chain joins TRBV7-3 to TRBJ1-6; D not certain. This CDR3 region has 13 residues. Trimming removed 2 bases at V and 9 bases at J, with 8 bases between. Germline values: CDR1 SGHTA, CDR2 FQGTGA. This CDR3 reads CASSLYQRSPLHF. The DNA of the CDR3 is TGTGCCAGCAGCTTATACCAGCGTTCACCCCTCCACTTT.

This rearrangement joins TRBV5-1 to TRBJ1-1; 11 nucleotides align to TRBD1. Germline CDR1 SGHRS, CDR2 YFSETQ. The CDR3 consists of 15 residues. V was pared by 5 bases and J by 6 bases, with 9 bases of the junction left unmatched. CDR3 residues: CASRISGQGASEAFF. CDR3 sequence (DNA): TGCGCCAGCAGAATCAGTGGACAGGGGGCCTCTGAAGCTTTCTTT.

The V call is TRBV28, the J call TRBJ2-1, with D possibly matching TRBD1 (7 bases). The germline CDR1 and CDR2 sequences are MDHEN and SYDVKM. V lost 3 bases and J lost 8, with 14 bases in between. The length of the CDR3 is 14 residues. The CDR3 reads CASSFDQGGYEQFF. CDR3 nucleotide sequence: TGTGCCAGCAGTTTTGATCAGGGGGGATATGAGCAGTTCTTC.

The V gene is TRBV6-6, the J gene TRBJ2-7, with D possibly being TRBD1 (6 bases). The germline CDR1 and CDR2 sequences are MNHNY and SVGAGI (reference sequence). Trimming took off 5 bases at V and 5 bases at J, with 16 bases between the two ends. This CDR3 region has 14 residues. The chain's CDR3 is CASSPIPRGHEQYF. The CDR3 DNA reads as TGTGCCAGCAGTCCCATCCCCAGGGGACACGAGCAGTACTTC.

This clone was seen a single time. The chain combines TRBV30 with TRBJ1-3; 7 nucleotides line up with TRBD1. Trimming removed 4 bases from V and 1 base from J; junction bases left unmatched: 4. This CDR3 spans 14 amino acids. The germline V gene has CDR1 GTSNPN and CDR2 SVGIG (reference sequence). The CDR3 here is CAWNTGVSGNTIYF. In DNA form, the CDR3 reads TGTGCCTGGAACACAGGGGTTTCTGGAAACACCATATATTTT.

The rearrangement links TRBV2 to TRBJ2-3; 12 bases map to TRBD2. CDR3 length equals 15 residues. V lost 7 bases and J lost 4; bases outside the gene matches: 6. CDR1 is SNHLY and CDR2 is FYNNEI in the germline V gene. The CDR3 bases are TGTGCCAGCACCCTAGCGGGAGGGCACGCAGATACGCAGTATTTT. Encoded protein: CASTLAGGHADTQYF.

The chain recombines TRBV5-1 with TRBJ1-1, with a weak D call TRBD1 (6 bases). The CDR3 consists of 12 residues. V gave up 4 bases and J gave up 3 bases, with 7 bases separating them. Germline lookup yields CDR1 SGHRS and CDR2 YFSETQ. The CDR3 sequence: CASSRQDTEAFF. CDR3 DNA: TGCGCCAGCAGCCGACAGGACACTGAAGCTTTCTTT.

This clone was seen just once. The chain uses TRBV7-9 and TRBJ2-1; 14 nucleotides line up with TRBD2. The V segment lost 5 bases and the J segment 4 bases; nucleotides outside the gene matches: 7. CDR1 and CDR2 from the germline V gene are SEHNR and FQNEAQ (reference sequence). The CDR3 has 17 amino acids. The CDR3 loop reads CASSDLGLAGVYNEQFF. CDR3 DNA sequence: TGTGCCAGCAGCGACTTGGGACTAGCGGGAGTGTACAATGAGCAGTTCTTC.

The gene calls are TRBV9 and TRBJ2-2; the D gene is possibly TRBD1 (6 bases). The CDR3 length is 16 residues. Trimming pared 4 bases from V and 1 base from J, leaving 14 bases between. The germline gives CDR1 SGDLS, CDR2 YYNGEE. The CDR3 sequence: CASSPRGQQNTGELFF. In nucleotides, the CDR3 is TGTGCCAGCAGCCCCCGCGGACAGCAGAACACCGGGGAGCTGTTTTTT.

The chain combines TRBV2 with TRBJ1-3, with D possibly TRBD1 on 5 matching bases. Germline-derived CDR1 and CDR2 are SNHLY and FYNNEI. There are 16 residues in the CDR3. The V end lost 8 bases, the J end lost 2 bases, and 19 bases lay between the germline ends. The CDR3 is CASWGKGGVPGNTIYF. CDR3 sequence (DNA): TGTGCCAGCTGGGGGAAGGGAGGCGTTCCTGGAAACACCATATATTTT. The complete variable domain, with remaining parts taken from reference TRBV2 and TRBJ1-3, reads EPEVTQTPSHQVTQMGQEVILRCVPISNHLYFYWYRQILGQKVEFLVSFYNNEISEKSEIFDDQFSVERPDGSNFTLKIRSTKLEDSAMYFCASWGKGGVPGNTIYFGEGSWLTVV.

The chain employs TRBV25-1 and TRBJ2-2; D not resolved. The CDR3 has 14 residues. V gave up 5 bases and J gave up 3 bases, with 10 bases separating them. Germline V CDR1 and CDR2: MGHDK, SYGVNS. The chain's CDR3 is CASSFLLDTGELFF. CDR3 DNA sequence: TGTGCCAGCAGTTTCTTACTGGACACCGGGGAGCTGTTTTTT.

The chain carries TRBV4-1 and TRBJ2-1; D is possibly TRBD1 (6 bases). The germline V gene has CDR1 MGHRA and CDR2 YSYEKL. The V end was cut by 0 bases, the J end by 0 bases, with 15 bases between. This CDR3 spans 18 amino acids. The CDR3 sequence: CASSQEGVQGSSYNEQFF. CDR3 nucleotide sequence: TGCGCCAGCAGCCAAGAAGGAGTCCAGGGGAGCTCCTACAATGAGCAGTTCTTC.

This chain links TRBV7-9 with TRBJ2-7, with D perhaps matching TRBD2 (5 bases). The V end lost 5 bases, the J end lost 3 bases, and 11 bases lay between the germline ends. Germline-derived CDR1 and CDR2 are SEHNR and FQNEAQ (reference sequence). The CDR3 runs to 13 residues. This chain's CDR3 is CASSVGASYEQYF. As DNA, the CDR3 is TGTGCCAGCAGCGTGGGAGCCAGCTACGAGCAGTACTTC.

The gene calls are TRBV12-3 or TRBV12-4 and TRBJ2-5; 9 positions agree with TRBD1. J lost 9 bases, V lost 4 bases, and 6 bases had no gene match. The CDR3 is made up of 13 amino acids. In nucleotides, the CDR3 is TGTGCCAGCAGTTCCCGTCGACAGGGGGCCCAGTACTTC. Translating gives CASSSRRQGAQYF.

The chain uses TRBV2 and TRBJ2-2, with D maybe TRBD2 (6 bases). Trimming stripped 3 bases from V and 4 bases from J, with 12 bases between. This CDR3 is 15 amino acids long. CDR1 is SNHLY and CDR2 is FYNNEI in the germline V gene. The DNA for the CDR3 is TGTGCCAGCAGTGACCCGGGAGAGGGCACCGGGGAGCTGTTTTTT. As protein: CASSDPGEGTGELFF. Combining the CDR3 with reference TRBV2 and TRBJ2-2 gives the whole variable domain EPEVTQTPSHQVTQMGQEVILRCVPISNHLYFYWYRQILGQKVEFLVSFYNNEISEKSEIFDDQFSVERPDGSNFTLKIRSTKLEDSAMYFCASSDPGEGTGELFFGEGSRLTVL.